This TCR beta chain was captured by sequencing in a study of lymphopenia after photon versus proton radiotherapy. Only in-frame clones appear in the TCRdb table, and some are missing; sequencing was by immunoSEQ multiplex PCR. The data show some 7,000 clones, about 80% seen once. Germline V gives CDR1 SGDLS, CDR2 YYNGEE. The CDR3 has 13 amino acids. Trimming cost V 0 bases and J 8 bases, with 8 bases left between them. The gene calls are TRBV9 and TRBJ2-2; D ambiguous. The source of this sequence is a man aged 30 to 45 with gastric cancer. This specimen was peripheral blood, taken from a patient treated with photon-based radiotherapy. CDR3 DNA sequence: TGTGCCAGCAGCGTAGACTCACCGGGGGAGCTGTTTTTT. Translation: CASSVDSPGELFF.